This T cell receptor beta chain was obtained from a study of OX40 agonist ivuxolimab in advanced cancers. Across the whole study: Prior anti-PD-1, anti-PD-L1 or anti-CTLA-4 therapy did not bar entry, and roughly 40% had some.

The protocol was immunoSEQ multiplex PCR, while the TCRdb copy is restricted to in-frame clones and leaves out a portion. The sample includes 70,000 or so clones, roughly nine tenths seen only once; the top ten take approximately 1.3%. CDR1 is SGHAT and CDR2 is FQNNGV in the germline V gene. This CDR3 has 14 amino acids. V shed 1 base and J 6 bases; nucleotides not matched to a gene: 5. Sequencing was performed on CD4+ or CD8+ T cells sorted from blood, taken in a trial of the OX40 agonist ivuxolimab. The clonotype comes from an adult with an advanced solid tumor such as melanoma, head and neck, liver or kidney cancer. The J gene is TRBJ2-7, the V gene TRBV11-2; 8 positions agree with TRBD2. CDR3 residues: CASSLGRGVGEQYF. The DNA of the CDR3 is TGTGCCAGCAGCTTAGGGCGGGGGGTAGGCGAGCAGTACTTC.